Sequencing of this TCR beta chain was carried out in a study of blood T cells in healthy people across ages. About this clonotype itself: A junction boundary mismatches the germline segment, possibly from a read error.

Germline V gene sequence: CDR1 MDHEN, CDR2 SYDVKM. The CDR3 has 13 residues. A sample-barcoded 5' primer and a J-beta primer mix were used in a second PCR of about 6 to 11 cycles. MiXCR, applied by TCRdb to the 5' RACE reads, yields one record per CDR3 protein. The sample lists fewer than 2,000,000 distinct CDR3 sequences; 34% were seen once. Sequenced: blood. This sequence originates from a woman aged 25-40 years in good health. The chain combines TRBV28 with TRBJ1-4; the D is unclear. The CDR3 loop reads CASRDSTNEKLFF. The CDR3 DNA reads TGTGCCAGTCGAGACTCAACGAATGAAAAACTGTTTTTT.